This is a list of T cell receptor beta chains from one sample in a study of early T cells in non-severe SARS-CoV-2 infection. Each CDR3 protein is one row after TCRdb ran MiXCR on the 5' RACE reads. Among 20,000 to 30,000 distinct CDR3 sequences listed, around 5.5% were seen once. Sequencing input: whole blood. The receptors derive from an adult who was a healthcare worker with PCR-confirmed SARS-CoV-2 infection or an uninfected control (not recorded which). Both conserved end residues are part of each CDR3. The D gene is left open where the match is weak. Where a row states a size, it is once, few, many or the class of an expanded clone; other rows omit it.

>many|TRBJ2-7|NA|TRBV11-2
TGTGCCAGCAGCTTAGATCTAAGTAGCTCCTACGAGCAGTACTTC
CASSLDLSSSYEQYF
>many|TRBJ1-5|NA|TRBV2
TGTGCCAGCAGTGTCCTCCGGGACGGGAGCAATCAGCCCCAGCATTTT
CASSVLRDGSNQPQHF
>medium-sized|TRBJ1-6|NA|TRBV6-1
TGTGCCAGCAGTGGGAATAATTCACCCCTCCACTTT
CASSGNNSPLHF
>many|TRBJ1-1|NA|TRBV4-3
TGCGCCAGCAGCCAAGATGGGGACAACTTGAACACTGAAGCTTTCTTT
CASSQDGDNLNTEAFF
>many|TRBJ2-5|TRBD2|TRBV5-1
TGCGCCAGCAGCCCCTTGACTAGCGGGGAAGAGACCCAGTACTTC
CASSPLTSGEETQYF
>few|TRBJ2-1|TRBD1|TRBV6-6
TGTGCCAGCAGTTCCCGGGACAGGGGTAGCAATGAGCAGTTCTTC
CASSSRDRGSNEQFF
>many|TRBJ2-5|NA|TRBV7-9
TGTGCCAGCAGCTTAGCCGCGGCGGCTAGCCAAGAGACCCAGTACTTC
CASSLAAAASQETQYF
>few|TRBJ2-6|NA|TRBV5-6
TGTGCCAGCAGCTTGGTACGTCCGTACGTCGAAAGCTCTGGGGCCAACGTCCTGACTTTC
CASSLVRPYVESSGANVLTF
>many|TRBJ2-5|NA|TRBV10-2
TGCGCCAGTCTACCAAACCGAGGACGGCAAGAGACCCAGTACTTC
CASLPNRGRQETQYF
>NA|TRBJ1-6|NA|TRBV12-3/TRBV12-4
TGTGCCAGCAGCCCCACGAATTCACCCCTCCACTTT
CASSPTNSPLHF
>many|TRBJ1-2|TRBD1|TRBV7-2
TGTGCCAGCAAGGACAGGGGGCTGCCTGGCTACACCTTC
CASKDRGLPGYTF
>many|TRBJ2-2|NA|TRBV6-5
TGTGCCAGCAGTTACTCGGGTGGAGGGGCGTTAAGCGCCGGGGAGCTGTTTTTT
CASSYSGGGALSAGELFF
>many|TRBJ1-1|NA|TRBV6-5
TGTGCCAGCAGTTACAAGAACACTGAAGCTTTCTTT
CASSYKNTEAFF
>many|TRBJ2-7|NA|TRBV29-1
TGCAGCGTTTGTCAGGAGTATCAGTACGAGCAGTACTTC
CSVCQEYQYEQYF
>many|TRBJ2-7|NA|TRBV29-1
TGCAGCGTTGAGTCCGGGGTTGGGGCCTACGAGCAGTACTTC
CSVESGVGAYEQYF
>many|TRBJ1-5|NA|TRBV7-9
TGTGCCAGCAGCGCCGTGACAGGATCTGTTTTCCATCAGCCCCAGCATTTT
CASSAVTGSVFHQPQHF
>few|TRBJ2-1|TRBD1|TRBV7-8
TGTGCCAGCAGCTTAGTTGGTGGGACAGGGGTCAATGAGCAGTTCTTC
CASSLVGGTGVNEQFF
>few|TRBJ1-5|NA|TRBV29-1
TGCAGCGTAGGAGAACTAAGCAATCAGCCCCAGCATTTT
CSVGELSNQPQHF
>many|TRBJ2-1|NA|TRBV11-2
TGTGCCAGCAGCGGTAGCGGTGGTGAGCAGTTCTTC
CASSGSGGEQFF
>many|TRBJ2-2|NA|TRBV4-1
TGCGCCAGCAGCCAAAGACCTGAGGGTCACAGCGGGGAGCTGTTTTTT
CASSQRPEGHSGELFF
>few|TRBJ2-5|NA|TRBV10-3
TGTGCCATCAGTGACGACAACCAAGAGACCCAGTACTTC
CAISDDNQETQYF
>few|TRBJ2-3|NA|TRBV2
TGTGCCAGCAGTCGACCGTTCACAGATACGCAGTATTTT
CASSRPFTDTQYF
>NA|TRBJ2-1|TRBD2|TRBV6-1
TGTGCCAGCAGTGCGGCTTTAGCGGGGGGCTACAATGAGCAGTTCTTC
CASSAALAGGYNEQFF
>NA|TRBJ2-3|TRBD2|TRBV4-2
TGTGCCAGCAGCCAAGATCGGGGGGGCCAAGATACGCAGTATTTT
CASSQDRGGQDTQYF
>NA|TRBJ2-7|NA|TRBV11-2
TGTGCCAGCAGCTTTCCGGGACAACTCTACGAGCAGTACTTC
CASSFPGQLYEQYF
>many|TRBJ1-5|TRBD1|TRBV12-3/TRBV12-4
TGTGCCAGCAGTTCCGGACCCGACAGGGAGGACAGCAATCAGCCCCAGCATTTT
CASSSGPDREDSNQPQHF
>many|TRBJ1-5|TRBD1|TRBV27
TGTGCCAGCAGTTTTAGTGGACAGGTGGGGGGTCAGCCCCAGCATTTT
CASSFSGQVGGQPQHF
>many|TRBJ2-7|NA|TRBV6-6
TGTGCCAGCACGGTCCTCATAGATTCGGGTACGTCCTACGAGCAGTACTTC
CASTVLIDSGTSYEQYF
>many|TRBJ2-1|TRBD1|TRBV29-1
TGCAGCGTTGAAGTCCGGAGGACAGGCGACAATGAGCAGTTCTTC
CSVEVRRTGDNEQFF
>few|TRBJ2-3|NA|TRBV10-1
TGCGCCAGCAGTGGCTCCACAGATACGCAGTATTTT
CASSGSTDTQYF
>many|TRBJ1-1|NA|TRBV10-3
TGTGCCATCAGTGAGTTGGACGTAGGCACTGAAGCTTTCTTT
CAISELDVGTEAFF
>few|TRBJ2-1|TRBD2|TRBV6-5
TGTGCCAGCAGTTACCTGGCTAGCGGAGGGAATGAGCAGTTCTTC
CASSYLASGGNEQFF
>medium-sized|TRBJ2-1|NA|TRBV28
TGTGCCAGCCGGAGGATGGGGCCCTACAATGAGCAGTTCTTC
CASRRMGPYNEQFF
>many|TRBJ1-2|NA|TRBV2
TGTGCCAGCAGTGAAGCAGCGGGGTGGCGCGGCTACACCTTC
CASSEAAGWRGYTF
>few|TRBJ1-2|TRBD1|TRBV7-8
TGTGCCAGCAGCTTTAAACAGGGGACTTATGGCTACACCTTC
CASSFKQGTYGYTF
>many|TRBJ2-1|NA|TRBV27
TGTGCCAGCAGGAGTGGAACTTACTCCTACAATGAGCAGTTCTTC
CASRSGTYSYNEQFF
>NA|TRBJ2-7|TRBD2|TRBV7-6
TGTGCCAGCAGCTTAGTTGGGACTAACTACGAGCAGTACTTC
CASSLVGTNYEQYF
>many|TRBJ2-1|TRBD1|TRBV20-1
TGCAGTGCTGGACAGGGATACAATGAGCAGTTCTTC
CSAGQGYNEQFF
>many|TRBJ2-3|NA|TRBV5-6
TGTGCCAGCAGCTTGAGTGTACGCCAGGACACAGATACGCAGTATTTT
CASSLSVRQDTDTQYF
>many|TRBJ2-1|TRBD2|TRBV9
TGTGCCAGCAGCCCTCGGAGCGGGGCGTACAATGAGCAGTTCTTC
CASSPRSGAYNEQFF
>few|TRBJ2-1|NA|TRBV18
TGTGCCAGCTCACCACTAAGCTCCTACAATGAGCAGTTCTTC
CASSPLSSYNEQFF
>medium-sized|TRBJ2-7|NA|TRBV11-2
TGTGCCAGCAGCTTAGGCCTGTACGAGCAGTACTTC
CASSLGLYEQYF
>many|TRBJ1-6|NA|TRBV24-1
TGTGCCATCGCCCTAGGGCCGGGATCCTATAATTCACCCCTCCACTTT
CAIALGPGSYNSPLHF
>many|TRBJ1-2|NA|TRBV7-9
TGTGCCAGCAGCTTAGACGGATTGTGGGGCTATGGCTACACCTTC
CASSLDGLWGYGYTF
>NA|TRBJ2-1|NA|TRBV11-2
TGTGCCAGCAGCTCAACCCTTAACAGGGGAGGTCCGATAGGTGAGCAGTTCTTC
CASSSTLNRGGPIGEQFF
>many|TRBJ2-2|NA|TRBV6-1
TGTGCCACCCCCCAATCCGCGGGGCAGGAGGAGCTGTTTTTT
CATPQSAGQEELFF
>NA|TRBJ2-7|TRBD1|TRBV28
TGTGCCAGCAAAACAGGGGGAAGAGACGAGCAGTACTTC
CASKTGGRDEQYF
>many|TRBJ2-7|NA|TRBV3-1
TGTGCCAGCAGCCAACAGCTCCGAGAAAAGCAGTACTTC
CASSQQLREKQYF
>NA|TRBJ1-1|NA|TRBV7-3
TGTGCCAGCAGCCTAGCGGGACAGAACACTGAAGCTTTCTTT
CASSLAGQNTEAFF
>few|TRBJ2-7|TRBD1|TRBV3-1
TGTGCCAGCAGCCAAAGAGGGGGCGCGACGGGCTACGAGCAGTACTTC
CASSQRGGATGYEQYF
>many|TRBJ2-7|NA|TRBV7-9
TGTGCCAGCAGCTTAACCCTCGAGCAGTACTTC
CASSLTLEQYF